What follows describes a single T cell receptor (beta chain). Its specific antigen is unknown. No base quality information exists; no much larger clone differs at one position. The data were obtained in a study of control samples from healthy donors and cancer patients (dated by TCRdb to about 2020). Libraries came from the immunoSEQ multiplex PCR assay. TCRdb re-hosts the immuneACCESS table, in-frame sequences only. Its copies lack some clones; in the studies checked, an unresolved V gene accounts for under half of them, and the cause for the rest is not known. This sample is represented by about 77,000 clones; around 92% of them were singletons. The ten largest clones capture 4.5% to 7.5% of the sample. The source of this sequence is a woman aged 60 to 75 in good health. The sequenced material came from blood.

The DNA sequence is TGTGCCAGCAGCCAAGGAGGGCAAGAGACCCAGTACTTC. It translates to CASSQGGQETQYF. This chain is built from TRBV4-2 and TRBJ2-5; TRBD2 is possibly the D segment (5 matching bases). The junction shows trimming of 1 base on V and 2 bases on J, plus 5 bases between the germline ends. Its CDR3 holds 13 amino acids, cysteine through phenylalanine. Just the 39-base CDR3 DNA is kept, in frame starting at base 1. Per the germline V gene, LGHNA is the CDR1 and YNFKEQ is the CDR2.